This T cell receptor (beta chain) was found in a study of graft-versus-host responses after intestinal transplantation. Turning to the study itself: Once they had received anti-thymocyte globulin induction, all recipients took tacrolimus and steroids for 2 to 4 years.

Notes on the study in general: Peak levels of circulating GvH clones tracked with early post-transplant HvG declines. When patients had graft-donor T cell macrochimerism, their allografts held high graft-versus-host to host-versus-graft clonal ratios. Recipient marrow showed GvH clones, some seen first in ileum or blood.

Here immunoSEQ multiplex PCR was the method, and the copy in TCRdb shows in-frame clones only, minus some. The sample yields around 110,000 clones, 90% seen once. The CDR3 loop spans 14 amino acids. Germline V lookup: CDR1 LGHNA, CDR2 YSLEER. V was pared by 4 bases and J by 6 bases, with 15 bases between. Regarding this clone: Its antigen remains unidentified.

The sample was unstimulated CD4+ T cells sorted from spleen or lymph node cells, taken before intestinal transplant. The sequence was collected from a human donor who received an intestinal transplant. This chain joins TRBV4-3 and TRBJ1-1; D is possibly TRBD1 (6 bases). The DNA of the CDR3 is TGCGCCAGCAGCCGGTCTGCGGGGGCGCCTGAAGCTTTCTTT. This gives the protein CASSRSAGAPEAFF.